This section outlines one T cell receptor beta chain sequence together with its context. The target antigen is unknown. These data are taken from a study of shared clonotypes between healthy human individuals. Whole-study results and caveats: Lower generation probabilities were found for non-shared clonotypes than for those shared by all four donors.

Generated by immunoSEQ multiplex PCR, the TCRdb table keeps only in-frame clones and is missing some. The sample has 95,000 to 120,000 clones, over 65% seen once; the top ten hold over 20%. Trimming at V came to 1 base and at J to 7 bases, leaving 10 bases not matched to a gene. Germline loops: CDR1 SGHNT, CDR2 YYREEE (reference sequence). This CDR3 contains 15 residues. Specimen: memory CD8+ T cells sorted from blood. The subset: CD45RO+ cells pooled with CCR7-negative TemRA cells. The TCR was taken from a woman between 25 and 40 years old in good health. The chain recombines TRBV5-4 with TRBJ2-7; 8 bases map to TRBD1. As DNA, the CDR3 is TGTGCCAGCAGCTTGTCTCGGCAGGGGGCGGGTGAGCAGTACTTC. Encoded protein: CASSLSRQGAGEQYF.